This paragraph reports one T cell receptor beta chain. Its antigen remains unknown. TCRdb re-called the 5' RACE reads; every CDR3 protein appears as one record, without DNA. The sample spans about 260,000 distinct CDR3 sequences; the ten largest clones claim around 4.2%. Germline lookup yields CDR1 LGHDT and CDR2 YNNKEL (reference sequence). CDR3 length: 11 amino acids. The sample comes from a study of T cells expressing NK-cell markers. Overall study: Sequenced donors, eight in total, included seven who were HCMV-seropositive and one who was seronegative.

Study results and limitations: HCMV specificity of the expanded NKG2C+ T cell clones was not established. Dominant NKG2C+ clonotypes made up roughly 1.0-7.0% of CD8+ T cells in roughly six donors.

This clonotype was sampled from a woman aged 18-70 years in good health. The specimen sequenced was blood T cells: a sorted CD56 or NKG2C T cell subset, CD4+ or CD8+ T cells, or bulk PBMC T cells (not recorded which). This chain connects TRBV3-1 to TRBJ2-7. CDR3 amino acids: CASSQAAQQYF.